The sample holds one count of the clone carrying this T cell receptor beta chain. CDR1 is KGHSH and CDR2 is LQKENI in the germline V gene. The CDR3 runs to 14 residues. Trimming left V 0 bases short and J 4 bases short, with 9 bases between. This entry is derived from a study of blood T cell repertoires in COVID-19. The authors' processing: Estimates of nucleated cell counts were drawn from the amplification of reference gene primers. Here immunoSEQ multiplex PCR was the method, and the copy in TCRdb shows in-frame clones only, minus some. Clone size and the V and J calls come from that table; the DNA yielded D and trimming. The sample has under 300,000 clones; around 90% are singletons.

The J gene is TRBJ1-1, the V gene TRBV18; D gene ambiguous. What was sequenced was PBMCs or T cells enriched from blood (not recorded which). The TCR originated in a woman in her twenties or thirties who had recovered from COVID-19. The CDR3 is CASSPPGSGTEAFF. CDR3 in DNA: TGTGCCAGCTCACCACCGGGGAGCGGCACTGAAGCTTTCTTT. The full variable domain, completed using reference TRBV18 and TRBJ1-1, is NAGVMQNPRHLVRRRGQEARLRCSPMKGHSHVYWYRQLPEEGLKFMVYLQKENIIDESGMPKERFSAEFPKEGPSILRIQQVVRGDSAAYFCASSPPGSGTEAFFGQGTRLTVV.